The sequence of this T cell receptor beta chain was determined in a study of blood T cell repertoires in COVID-19. Across the whole study: The origin of the acute and convalescent COVID-19 samples was the United States, Italy and Spain.

The CDR3 length is 15 residues. V lost 4 bases and J lost 6; bases outside the gene matches: 4. CDR1 is SGHRS and CDR2 is YFSETQ in the germline V gene. Clones were read by immunoSEQ multiplex PCR, and TCRdb kept only the in-frame ones, dropping some. The table has approximately 210,000 clones, roughly 90% seen once; the top ten hold about 0.72%. What was sequenced was peripheral blood. This chain connects TRBV5-1 to TRBJ2-2; 12 nucleotides line up with TRBD2. The source is a woman in her 70s with acute or convalescent COVID-19. The DNA for the CDR3 is TGCGCCAGCAGCCCAAGACTAGCGGGAGCCGGGGAGCTGTTTTTT. Amino acid sequence: CASSPRLAGAGELFF.